This entry describes one TCR beta chain. The data belong to a study of blood T cell repertoires in COVID-19. Whole-study context: COVID-19 samples, acute and convalescent, were from the United States, Italy and Spain. Sample material is recorded as cDNA or gDNA derived from T cells, B-cell-depleted T cells, or PBMCs.

As originally analysed: Reference gene primer amplification gave estimated nucleated cell counts. Profiling relied on immunoSEQ multiplex PCR, and the TCRdb table lists in-frame clones only, not all of them. The V and J calls and the clone size are those of that table, but D and trimming were determined from the DNA. The sample yields about 300,000 clones, 80% to 90% seen once. CDR3 length equals 13 residues. CDR1 is LNHDA, CDR2 SQIVND, per germline (reference sequence). The V gene lost 5 bases and the J gene lost 7 bases, with 15 bases spanning the gap. The sequence came from a woman in her forties or fifties with COVID-19, enrolled during active disease. The source material was peripheral blood. The chain uses TRBV19 and TRBJ2-7, with D tentatively TRBD2 (6 bases). The CDR3: CASSQGTAGEQYF. The CDR3 DNA sequence: TGTGCCAGTAGTCAAGGGACTGCCGGTGAGCAGTACTTC. The full variable domain, its missing parts supplied by reference TRBV19 and TRBJ2-7, is DGGITQSPKYLFRKEGQNVTLSCEQNLNHDAMYWYRQDPGQGLRLIYYSQIVNDFQKGDIAEGYSVSREKKESFPLTVTSAQKNPTAFYLCASSQGTAGEQYFGPGTRLTVT.